Below, 29 T cell receptor beta chains from the same sample are listed, as sequenced in a study of radiotherapy plus CTLA-4 blockade in lung cancer. Sequenced by immunoSEQ multiplex PCR; TCRdb stores in-frame clones only, minus some. This table has approximately 37,000 clones, about 74% appearing once. The sequences come from peripheral blood, collected from a patient treated with radiotherapy plus ipilimumab. These receptors all come from a human donor with non-small cell lung cancer who had stable disease on radiotherapy plus ipilimumab.

This chain joins TRBV5-1 and TRBJ2-7; D gene uncertain. Germline CDR1 is SGHRS and CDR2 is YFSETQ. The V and J ends lost 1 base and 3 bases respectively, with 5 bases between them. The CDR3 covers 12 residues. The CDR3 protein is CASSLSLYEQYF. The CDR3 nucleotides are TGCGCCAGCAGCTTGAGCCTCTACGAGCAGTACTTC. Based on the CDR3 plus reference TRBV5-1 and TRBJ2-7, the full variable domain is KAGVTQTPRYLIKTRGQQVTLSCSPISGHRSVSWYQQTPGQGLQFLFEYFSETQRNKGNFPGRFSGRQFSNSRSEMNVSTLELGDSALYLCASSLSLYEQYFGPGTRLTVT.

The V call is TRBV30, the J call TRBJ2-1; 8 bases align to TRBD1. This CDR3 has 13 amino acids. V trimming: 4 bases; J trimming: 5 bases; junction bases outside the gene matches: 4. Germline CDR1 is GTSNPN and CDR2 is SVGIG (reference sequence). CDR3 DNA sequence: TGTGCCTGGAACAGGGGGTCCAACAATGAGCAGTTCTTC. It encodes CAWNRGSNNEQFF.

This clone was observed once. The chain couples TRBV6-6 to TRBJ2-7, with a tentative D call TRBD2 (5 bases). V shed 5 bases and J shed 2 bases, with 13 bases lying between them. The germline V gene encodes CDR1 MNHNY and CDR2 SVGAGI (reference sequence). This CDR3 comprises 14 residues. CDR3 amino acids: CASSAGNTPYEQYF. The CDR3 DNA follows: TGTGCCAGCAGTGCCGGGAACACCCCCTACGAGCAGTACTTC.

This chain connects TRBV5-1 to TRBJ2-5; TRBD2 agrees at 10 bases. The CDR3 spans 16 residues. Looked up from germline, CDR1 is SGHRS and CDR2 is YFSETQ. The ends lost 1 base at V and 7 bases at J; junction bases unmatched: 10. CDR3 in DNA: TGCGCCAGCAGCTTGAGCACTAGCGGGGCGGTGGTGACCCAGTACTTC. Its protein product is CASSLSTSGAVVTQYF.

The chain employs TRBV5-1 and TRBJ1-2, with D maybe TRBD1 (5 bases). Trimming took off 4 bases at V and 5 bases at J, with 18 bases between the two ends. The CDR3 has 15 residues. Looked up from germline, CDR1 is SGHRS and CDR2 is YFSETQ. The CDR3 coding sequence is TGCGCCAGCAGCGAAAATCCGGGACTCCCATATGGCTACACCTTC. This translates into CASSENPGLPYGYTF.

The chain is built from TRBV5-6 and TRBJ2-1; 8 bases line up with TRBD1. V was clipped by 3 bases and J by 0 bases; unmatched bases: 2. Germline V gene sequence: CDR1 SGHDT, CDR2 YYEEEE. The CDR3 has 15 residues. The CDR3 reads CASSWDRSSYNEQFF. CDR3 sequence (DNA): TGTGCCAGCAGCTGGGACAGGAGCTCCTACAATGAGCAGTTCTTC.

The chain is built from TRBV19 and TRBJ2-3, with 8 bases matching TRBD1. Trimming at V came to 7 bases and at J to 11 bases, leaving 11 bases not matched to a gene. Germline V lookup: CDR1 LNHDA, CDR2 SQIVND (reference sequence). This CDR3 comprises 13 residues. CDR3 residues: CASTSGGQGGQYF. CDR3 DNA sequence: TGTGCCAGTACGTCAGGTGGACAGGGTGGGCAGTATTTT. The complete variable domain, with remaining parts taken from reference TRBV19 and TRBJ2-3, reads DGGITQSPKYLFRKEGQNVTLSCEQNLNHDAMYWYRQDPGQGLRLIYYSQIVNDFQKGDIAEGYSVSREKKESFPLTVTSAQKNPTAFYLCASTSGGQGGQYFGPGTRLTVL.

The chain couples TRBV2 to TRBJ2-1, with 8 bases that match TRBD1. The CDR3 has 14 residues. Trimming cost V 8 bases and J 3 bases; bases outside gene matches: 6. The germline V gene encodes CDR1 SNHLY and CDR2 FYNNEI. CDR3 loop: CASGPGTGYNEQFF. The CDR3 DNA sequence: TGTGCCAGCGGCCCCGGGACAGGCTACAATGAGCAGTTCTTC. The full variable domain, rest sourced from reference TRBV2 and TRBJ2-1, is EPEVTQTPSHQVTQMGQEVILRCVPISNHLYFYWYRQILGQKVEFLVSFYNNEISEKSEIFDDQFSVERPDGSNFTLKIRSTKLEDSAMYFCASGPGTGYNEQFFGPGTRLTVL.

CDR3 amino acids: CASSSGTGSYQPQHF. The CDR3 nucleotides are TGTGCCAGCAGCTCCGGGACAGGGTCCTATCAGCCCCAGCATTTT. The chain uses TRBV7-9 and TRBJ1-5, with 9 bases identical to TRBD1. The CDR3 has 15 amino acids. Germline V lookup: CDR1 SEHNR, CDR2 FQNEAQ (reference sequence). Trimming removed 4 bases from V and 5 bases from J; junction bases left unmatched: 6.

This clone was observed a few times. The V call is TRBV6-1, the J call TRBJ2-7; 10 bases line up with TRBD2. This CDR3 is 17 amino acids long. V was clipped by 0 bases and J by 4 bases; unmatched bases: 9. The germline CDR1 and CDR2 sequences are MNHNS and SASEGT. CDR3 residues: CASSEALAGRSGYEQYF. Here the CDR3 DNA reads TGTGCCAGCAGTGAAGCACTAGCGGGGAGATCTGGGTACGAGCAGTACTTC.

V gene TRBV18 combines with J gene TRBJ1-4, with D possibly being TRBD1 (5 bases). Trimming stripped 2 bases from V and 2 bases from J, with 12 bases between. The CDR3 is made up of 16 amino acids. CDR1 KGHSH and CDR2 LQKENI come from the germline V gene. CDR3 bases: TGTGCCAGCTCACCAGGGCAGGGCTACACTAATGAAAAACTGTTTTTT. It codes for CASSPGQGYTNEKLFF.

The chain carries TRBV7-9 and TRBJ2-2; TRBD1 agrees at 8 bases. The CDR3 is 15 residues long. Germline CDR1 is SEHNR and CDR2 is FQNEAQ (reference sequence). J gave up 4 bases and V 7 bases, and 8 bases lay outside the gene matches. Here the CDR3 DNA reads TGTGCCAGCAACCCCGGGACAGGTAGCACCGGGGAGCTGTTTTTT. Protein sequence: CASNPGTGSTGELFF. The full variable domain, rest sourced from reference TRBV7-9 and TRBJ2-2, is DTGVSQNPRHKITKRGQNVTFRCDPISEHNRLYWYRQTLGQGPEFLTYFQNEAQLEKSRLLSDRFSAERPKGSFSTLEIQRTEQGDSAMYLCASNPGTGSTGELFFGEGSRLTVL.

This clone was seen once. The chain recombines TRBV9 with TRBJ1-1; 12 nucleotides align to TRBD1. From germline, CDR1 is SGDLS and CDR2 YYNGEE. Trimming removed 0 bases from V and 10 bases from J; junction bases left unmatched: 16. The CDR3 length is 18 residues. This CDR3 is CASSVALLDPGQGARAFF. The CDR3 DNA reads as TGTGCCAGCAGCGTAGCCCTCTTGGACCCGGGACAGGGGGCGAGAGCTTTCTTT.

The chain is built from TRBV5-6 and TRBJ2-7, with D perhaps TRBD2 (7 bases). The CDR3 is made up of 16 amino acids. Germline CDR1 reads SGHDT; CDR2 reads YYEEEE. Deletions cut 4 bases from V and 1 base from J, with 18 bases between. CDR3 in amino acids: CASSETGGRRSYEQYF. The DNA for the CDR3 is TGTGCCAGCAGCGAGACGGGGGGCCGTCGGTCCTACGAGCAGTACTTC.

The chain carries TRBV5-6 and TRBJ2-5; TRBD1 is a possible D gene (6 bases). V was shortened by 4 bases and J by 0 bases, with 25 bases between the two germline ends. Germline values: CDR1 SGHDT, CDR2 YYEEEE. The CDR3 totals 19 residues. The CDR3 DNA follows: TGTGCCAGCAGCCATCCCCGGGGACACTCGAGGGCCTACCAAGAGACCCAGTACTTC. This encodes CASSHPRGHSRAYQETQYF.

The chain combines TRBV5-1 with TRBJ1-2; D may be TRBD1 (6 bases). The CDR3 has 13 amino acids. V was clipped by 3 bases and J by 2 bases, with 8 bases between them. Germline CDR1 SGHRS, CDR2 YFSETQ. The CDR3 DNA is TGCGCCAGCAGCTCCGGACAGAACTATGGCTACACCTTC. Protein sequence: CASSSGQNYGYTF.

This clone was seen more than once but under ten times. The chain employs TRBV5-4 and TRBJ1-2, with D perhaps matching TRBD1 (6 bases). With 4 bases removed from V and 1 base from J, the gap between germline ends came to 11 bases. The CDR3 is made up of 14 amino acids. The germline CDR1 and CDR2 sequences are SGHNT and YYREEE (reference sequence). CDR3 residues: CASSRGTDNYGYTF. The CDR3 nucleotides are TGTGCCAGCAGCAGGGGGACGGATAACTATGGCTACACCTTC.

This clone was seen a handful of times. This specimen includes other DNA sequences encoding the same CDR3. The genes are TRBV4-1 and TRBJ2-2; maybe TRBD2 (5 bases). Germline V gene data show CDR1 as MGHRA and CDR2 as YSYEKL. Between the trimmed V and J ends, which lost 4 bases and 5 bases, there was a span of 11 bases. The CDR3 is 14 residues long. CDR3 nucleotides: TGCGCCAGCAGCCGGACTCGGGATACCGGGGAGCTGTTTTTT. Residues: CASSRTRDTGELFF.

CDR3 region: CAFKLRGTVAYNEQFF. Here the CDR3 DNA reads TGTGCCTTCAAGCTCCGGGGGACAGTCGCCTACAATGAGCAGTTCTTC. This chain links TRBV30 with TRBJ2-1; perhaps TRBD1 as D (7 bases). V was pared by 7 bases and J by 2 bases, with 21 bases between. Per the germline V gene, CDR1 is GTSNPN and CDR2 is SVGIG (reference sequence). This CDR3 region has 16 residues. The full variable domain, with the rest looked up from reference TRBV30 and TRBJ2-1, is SQTIHQWPATLVQPVGSPLSLECTVEGTSNPNLYWYRQAAGRGLQLLFYSVGIGQISSEVPQNLSASRPQDRQFILSSKKLLLSDSGFYLCAFKLRGTVAYNEQFFGPGTRLTVL.

V is TRBV4-3 and J is TRBJ2-2; no clear D. CDR1 LGHNA and CDR2 YSLEER come from the germline V gene. This CDR3 spans 14 amino acids. V lost 4 bases to trimming and J lost 2 bases, with 8 bases between them. CDR3 loop: CASSRTLNTGELFF. CDR3 bases: TGCGCCAGCAGCCGAACACTAAACACCGGGGAGCTGTTTTTT.

The genes are TRBV15 and TRBJ2-7; a possible D gene is TRBD1 (6 bases). Between the trimmed V and J ends, which lost 1 base and 3 bases, there was a span of 13 bases. Germline V gene data show CDR1 as LNHNV and CDR2 as YYDKDF (reference sequence). The CDR3 contains 15 residues. CDR3 amino acids: CATSRADRNVYEQYF. In DNA, the CDR3 is TGTGCCACCAGCAGAGCCGACAGGAACGTCTACGAGCAGTACTTC.

V usage is TRBV6-6 and J usage is TRBJ1-2; tentative D call: TRBD1 (6 bases). With 0 bases removed from V and 6 bases from J, the gap between germline ends came to 8 bases. The germline V gene has CDR1 MNHNY and CDR2 SVGAGI (reference sequence). CDR3 length equals 13 residues. The CDR3 is CASSYSAGDGYTF. The DNA for the CDR3 is TGTGCCAGCAGTTACTCTGCAGGGGATGGCTACACCTTC.

The chain is built from TRBV5-5 and TRBJ1-2, with D possibly matching TRBD1 (6 bases). The V end lost 4 bases, the J end lost 7 bases, and 11 bases lay between the germline ends. This CDR3 spans 12 amino acids. Germline-derived CDR1 and CDR2 are SGHKS and YYEKEE (reference sequence). CDR3 in amino acids: CASSPPDSGYTF. The CDR3 DNA follows: TGTGCCAGCAGCCCACCGGACAGTGGCTACACCTTC.

This clone has only one observation. The chain carries TRBV19 and TRBJ2-1; 9 nucleotides agree with TRBD1. CDR1 is LNHDA, CDR2 SQIVND, per germline (reference sequence). This CDR3 is 14 amino acids long. Trimming removed 3 bases from V and 3 bases from J; junction bases left unmatched: 0. The CDR3 loop is CASSMGQGYNEQFF. CDR3 nucleotides: TGTGCCAGTAGTATGGGACAGGGCTACAATGAGCAGTTCTTC. Using reference TRBV19 and TRBJ2-1 for the parts outside the CDR3, the full variable domain is DGGITQSPKYLFRKEGQNVTLSCEQNLNHDAMYWYRQDPGQGLRLIYYSQIVNDFQKGDIAEGYSVSREKKESFPLTVTSAQKNPTAFYLCASSMGQGYNEQFFGPGTRLTVL.

V is TRBV19 and J is TRBJ1-1, with TRBD1 matching 7 bases. J lost 1 base, V lost 5 bases, and 10 bases had no gene match. From germline, CDR1 is LNHDA and CDR2 SQIVND (reference sequence). This CDR3 has 16 residues. The CDR3 DNA reads as TGTGCCAGTAGTCCATCATGGGCAGGGGGGAACACTGAAGCTTTCTTT. This encodes CASSPSWAGGNTEAFF.

The chain joins TRBV7-9 to TRBJ2-1; tentatively, D is TRBD2 (5 bases). CDR3 length equals 15 residues. The germline V gene has CDR1 SEHNR and CDR2 FQNEAQ (reference sequence). V was pared by 0 bases and J by 7 bases, with 13 bases between. The CDR3 here is CASSLALGDGNEQFF. In DNA form, the CDR3 reads TGTGCCAGCAGCTTAGCCCTCGGGGATGGGAATGAGCAGTTCTTC.

This clone has only one observation. The genes are TRBV29-1 and TRBJ2-5; TRBD1 is a possible D gene (6 bases). Per the germline V gene, CDR1 is SQVTM and CDR2 is ANQGSEA. The ends were cut back, 7 bases at V and 1 base at J, with 13 bases in the middle. The CDR3 is 13 residues long. The CDR3 spells CSGARTVQETQYF. The CDR3 DNA sequence: TGCAGCGGCGCGCGGACAGTCCAAGAGACCCAGTACTTC.

The sample holds a few counts of this clone. For the CDR3, the DNA is TGTGCCAGCAGTTACTCAAGACAGGGTAGGGCTGAAGCTTTCTTT. The encoded protein is CASSYSRQGRAEAFF. The rearrangement joins TRBV6-5 to TRBJ1-1; 7 nucleotides align to TRBD1. From germline, CDR1 is MNHEY and CDR2 SVGAGI. With 0 bases clipped from V and 6 bases from J, the junction kept 7 bases outside the gene matches. The CDR3 runs to 15 residues.

This clone was observed a single time. CDR3 sequence: CASSDRSYGYTF. As DNA, the CDR3 is TGTGCCAGCAGTGACAGAAGTTATGGCTACACCTTC. The chain is built from TRBV6-1 and TRBJ1-2; no clear D gene. Trimming took 3 bases from V and 5 from J, leaving 7 bases between them. Per germline, CDR1 MNHNS and CDR2 SASEGT. The CDR3 has 12 residues.